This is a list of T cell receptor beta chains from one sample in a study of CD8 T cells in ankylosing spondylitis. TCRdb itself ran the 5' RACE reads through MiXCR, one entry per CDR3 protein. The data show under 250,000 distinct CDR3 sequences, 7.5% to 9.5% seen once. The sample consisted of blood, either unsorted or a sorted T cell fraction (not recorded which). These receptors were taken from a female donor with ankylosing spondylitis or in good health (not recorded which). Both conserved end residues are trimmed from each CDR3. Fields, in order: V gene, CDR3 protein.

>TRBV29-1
SVEDSHTIY
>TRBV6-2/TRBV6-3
ASRLQGPVSNQPQH
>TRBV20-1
CAPDFVGNSYNEQF
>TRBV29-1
SASIGQGYEQY
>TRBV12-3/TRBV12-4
ASSSPNEQF
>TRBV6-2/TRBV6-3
ASSPHSYEQY
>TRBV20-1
SASGLAGAVTQY
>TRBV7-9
ASSPVAGGVETQY
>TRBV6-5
ASSYSQGFYGYT
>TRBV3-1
ASPRLGSMAKNIQY
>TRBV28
ASSLFRRVASILNQPQH
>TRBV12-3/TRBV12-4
ASSLNPRLAGEQF
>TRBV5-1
ASSSGGLENTIY
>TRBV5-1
ASSLAQGGNSYNEQF
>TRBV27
ASSLVVPTGELF
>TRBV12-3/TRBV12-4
ASSLSGSGSYGYT
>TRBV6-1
ASSRGEAF
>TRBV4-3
ASSLFPTGTGRPNTGELF
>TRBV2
ASGRDTSSNQPQH
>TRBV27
ASSLLGQGFSEQY
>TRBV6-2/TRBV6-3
ASSYSERGESEAF
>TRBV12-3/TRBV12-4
ASSIDLSGAGELF
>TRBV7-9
ASSSSGMRTDTQY
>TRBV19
ASSHSMRLAGDEQY
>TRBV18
ASSPRQDHSGNTIY
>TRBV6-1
ASSDPRGKTETQY
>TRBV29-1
SVAQNTEAF
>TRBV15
ATLGANTGELF
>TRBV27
ASSSGTVSSYNSPLH
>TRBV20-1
SAGRDYPYNEQF
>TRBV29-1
SARGLVEETQY
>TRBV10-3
ALSTPGLYEQF
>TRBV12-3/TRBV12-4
ASSHGGGNQPQH
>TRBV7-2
ASSSAGSSYEQY
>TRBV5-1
ASSSGQVYSYEQY
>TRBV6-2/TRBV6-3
ASSSDRKNIQY